Below are 30 T cell receptor beta chains sequenced from a single sample in a study of T-cell reconstitution after alpha-beta-depleted transplantation in children. The TCRbeta library was prepared with unique molecular identifiers. TCRdb redid the calling of the PCR reads with MiXCR, one entry per CDR3 protein. The table includes about 580,000 distinct CDR3 sequences, under 25% detected once. The material was PBMCs, mostly from graft donor cells, obtained 360 days after TCRalphabeta/CD19-depleted stem cell transplant. The receptors were sampled from a boy under two years old who had a stem cell transplant for acute myeloid leukemia, so the T cells may come from the graft donor.

This clonotype was counted at least ten times. The chain employs TRBV20-1 and TRBJ2-3, with D possibly TRBD2 on 6 matching bases. Germline V gene data show CDR1 as DFQATT and CDR2 as SNEGSKA (reference sequence). The CDR3 contains 16 residues. V was trimmed by 3 bases and J by 1 base, leaving 17 bases between them. In nucleotides, the CDR3 is TGCAGTGCTAGTAAAAAGGGGACTCCACGCACAGATACGCAGTATTTT. Translating it yields CSASKKGTPRTDTQYF.

This chain joins TRBV29-1 and TRBJ1-1; D unresolved. Trimming removed 3 bases at V and 0 bases at J, with 8 bases between. The CDR3 spans 13 residues. The germline V gene encodes CDR1 SQVTM and CDR2 ANQGSEA. CDR3 residues: CSVEFPMNTEAFF. DNA of the CDR3: TGCAGCGTTGAGTTCCCTATGAACACTGAAGCTTTCTTT.

This rearrangement joins TRBV29-1 to TRBJ2-3; perhaps D is TRBD1 or TRBD2 (7 bases each). Germline CDR1 and CDR2: SQVTM and ANQGSEA. The CDR3 extends over 14 amino acids. The V end was cut by 7 bases, the J end by 6 bases, with 20 bases between. The CDR3 coding sequence is TGCAGCGCGACTAGCCCACAGGGGATGGATACGCAGTATTTT. Amino acids: CSATSPQGMDTQYF.

A few counts support this clonotype. The chain carries TRBV6-1 and TRBJ1-1; 7 bases map to TRBD1. The CDR3 runs 15 residues. Germline V CDR1 and CDR2: MNHNS, SASEGT. J lost 0 bases, V lost 5 bases, and 6 bases had no gene match. The CDR3: CASSPRDSMNTEAFF. In nucleotides, the CDR3 is TGTGCCAGCAGTCCCCGGGACAGCATGAACACTGAAGCTTTCTTT.

Ten or more counts support this clonotype. The chain recombines TRBV20-1 with TRBJ2-7, with D possibly matching TRBD2 (5 bases). Germline loops: CDR1 DFQATT, CDR2 SNEGSKA (reference sequence). Trimming stripped 6 bases from V and 2 bases from J, with 14 bases between. CDR3 length: 13 amino acids. In DNA, the CDR3 is TGCAGTGCGCTTGAGAGGGTGGCCTACGAGCAGTACTTC. This translates into CSALERVAYEQYF.

The chain uses TRBV7-7 and TRBJ2-5, with a tentative D call TRBD1 (6 bases). The CDR3 contains 13 residues. V was shortened by 4 bases and J by 5 bases, with 11 bases between the two germline ends. Germline V gene data show CDR1 as SSHAT and CDR2 as FNYEAQ (reference sequence). CDR3: CASSSNRVETQYF. CDR3 nucleotide sequence: TGTGCCAGCAGCTCAAACAGGGTTGAGACCCAGTACTTC.

This clonotype was seen ten or more times. The V and J genes are TRBV29-1 and TRBJ1-2; the D is unclear. The CDR3 consists of 12 residues. The V end lost 5 bases, the J end lost 4 bases, and 11 bases lay between the germline ends. Germline loops: CDR1 SQVTM, CDR2 ANQGSEA. CDR3 sequence reads: CSVPAEGYGYTF. CDR3 sequence (DNA): TGCAGCGTTCCGGCAGAAGGCTATGGCTACACCTTC.

This clonotype was observed a handful of times. The CDR3 sequence is CASSLVLVKETQYF. CDR3 sequence (DNA): TGTGCCAGCAGCTTAGTACTAGTCAAAGAGACCCAGTACTTC. This chain connects TRBV7-6 to TRBJ2-5; TRBD2 might be the D (5 bases). Trimming removed 1 base from V and 3 bases from J, with 9 bases in between. The CDR3 has 14 residues. Per germline, CDR1 SGHVS and CDR2 FNYEAQ. Based on the CDR3 plus reference TRBV7-6 and TRBJ2-5, the full variable domain is GAGVSQSPRYKVTKRGQDVALRCDPISGHVSLYWYRQALGQGPEFLTYFNYEAQQDKSGLPNDRFSAERPEGSISTLTIQRTEQRDSAMYRCASSLVLVKETQYFGPGTRLLVL.

The chain joins TRBV5-1 to TRBJ2-7, with D possibly matching TRBD2 (6 bases). This CDR3 region has 15 residues. Looked up from germline, CDR1 is SGHRS and CDR2 is YFSETQ. Trimming removed 2 bases at V and 0 bases at J, with 12 bases between. This CDR3 is CASSLLDGSSYEQYV. The CDR3, as DNA: TGCGCCAGCAGCTTACTAGACGGGAGCTCCTACGAGCAGTACGTC.

This clonotype was observed a handful of times. The chain combines TRBV15 with TRBJ2-7; TRBD2 matches at 7 bases. V trimming: 3 bases; J trimming: 3 bases; junction bases outside the gene matches: 8. This CDR3 spans 15 amino acids. Germline CDR1 is LNHNV and CDR2 is YYDKDF (reference sequence). CDR3 amino acids: CATSSESGALYEQYV. As DNA, the CDR3 is TGTGCCACCAGCAGTGAAAGCGGGGCACTCTACGAGCAGTACGTC.

This clonotype showed up many times. V gene TRBV2 combines with J gene TRBJ2-1, with TRBD2 matching 8 bases. Germline CDR1 is SNHLY and CDR2 is FYNNEI. Trimming cost V 6 bases and J 2 bases; bases outside gene matches: 6. This CDR3 comprises 15 residues. The chain's CDR3 is CASSPPGLAYNEQFF. In DNA, the CDR3 is TGTGCCAGCAGCCCTCCGGGACTAGCCTACAATGAGCAGTTCTTC.

There are a few counts of this clonotype. The chain is built from TRBV24-1 and TRBJ2-1, with D perhaps matching TRBD2 (5 bases). Trimming stripped 3 bases from V and 0 bases from J, with 8 bases between. CDR3 size: 15 residues. From germline, CDR1 is KGHDR and CDR2 SFDVKD. CDR3 coding DNA: TGTGCCACCAGTGATCGGAGGAGCTCCTACAATGAGCAGTTCTTC. This codes for CATSDRRSSYNEQFF.

The chain uses TRBV4-3 and TRBJ2-7, with D possibly TRBD2 on 5 matching bases. CDR3 length equals 13 residues. V dropped 0 bases and J dropped 6 bases, with 9 bases sitting between them. Germline V lookup: CDR1 LGHNA, CDR2 YSLEER. CDR3 sequence: CASSQDGRGEQYF. Here the CDR3 DNA reads TGCGCCAGCAGCCAAGATGGCCGGGGCGAGCAGTACTTC.

This clonotype showed up many times. The CDR3 reads CSASRTSGGTKTQYF. The CDR3 coding sequence is TGCAGTGCTAGCAGGACTAGCGGGGGGACAAAGACCCAGTACTTC. The rearrangement uses TRBV20-1 and TRBJ2-5, with 14 bases fitting TRBD2. Germline lookup yields CDR1 DFQATT and CDR2 SNEGSKA (reference sequence). The CDR3 is 15 amino acids. V was pared by 3 bases and J by 6 bases, with 6 bases of the junction left unmatched.

The sample holds many counts of this clonotype. The chain links TRBV29-1 to TRBJ1-2, with D possibly being TRBD1 (5 bases). Trimming stripped 0 bases from V and 8 bases from J, with 19 bases between. The CDR3 has 15 amino acids. Germline V gives CDR1 SQVTM, CDR2 ANQGSEA. This CDR3 reads CSVEEAGRVVLGYTF. The CDR3 DNA reads as TGCAGCGTTGAAGAAGCGGGCAGGGTAGTCCTAGGCTACACCTTC.

The V gene is TRBV7-8, the J gene TRBJ2-7; tentatively, D is TRBD1 (5 bases). Between the trimmed V and J ends, which lost 3 bases and 2 bases, there was a span of 11 bases. Germline CDR1 is SGHVS and CDR2 is FQNEAQ. CDR3 length equals 14 residues. The CDR3 coding sequence is TGTGCCAGCAGCTTGGCGCAGGGAACCTACGAGCAGTACGTC. Translation: CASSLAQGTYEQYV.

This clonotype was detected many times. The chain uses TRBV20-1 and TRBJ2-1; the D call may be TRBD1 or TRBD2 (5 bases each). The CDR3 extends over 16 amino acids. The germline gives CDR1 DFQATT, CDR2 SNEGSKA (reference sequence). V was clipped by 6 bases and J by 9 bases, with 27 bases between them. For the CDR3, the DNA is TGCAGTGCCAGCAAGCCAAACCGGGACCGCCGAGGTGAGCAGTTCTTC. Its protein is CSASKPNRDRRGEQFF.

This clonotype came up a few times. The CDR3 DNA follows: TGTGCCAGCAGCTTACCCGGACTAGCGGGGGGCGAGCAGTACTTC. Its protein product is CASSLPGLAGGEQYF. The chain has TRBV7-9 and TRBJ2-7; 14 bases fit TRBD2. Trimming removed 2 bases from V and 6 bases from J; junction bases left unmatched: 3. The CDR3 runs 15 residues. Per germline, CDR1 SEHNR and CDR2 FQNEAQ (reference sequence).

At least ten counts were recorded for this clonotype. This rearrangement joins TRBV6-1 to TRBJ2-7; 8 bases match TRBD1. Germline CDR1 MNHNS, CDR2 SASEGT. The junction had 12 bases not matched to a gene; V was cut back by 7 bases and J by 1 base. The CDR3 covers 16 residues. CDR3 region: CASKRRQGAKSYEQYV. The CDR3 coding sequence is TGTGCCAGCAAACGCAGGCAGGGGGCTAAATCCTACGAGCAGTACGTC.

This clonotype was found many times. This rearrangement joins TRBV7-9 to TRBJ2-1; D may correspond to TRBD1 or TRBD2 (6 bases each). V lost 4 bases and J 1 base, leaving 14 bases between the germline ends. CDR1 is SEHNR, CDR2 FQNEAQ, per germline (reference sequence). This CDR3 region has 16 residues. The CDR3 sequence: CASSYYRAGSYNEQFF. The CDR3 nucleotides are TGTGCCAGCAGCTATTACAGGGCGGGGTCCTACAATGAGCAGTTCTTC.

The V call is TRBV3-1, the J call TRBJ2-3, with a tentative D call TRBD2 (6 bases). V gave up 5 bases and J gave up 2 bases, with 20 bases separating them. The CDR3 runs 17 residues. Germline-derived CDR1 and CDR2 are LGHDT and YNNKEL (reference sequence). CDR3 region: CASSKHWRDGSTDTQYF. The CDR3 DNA is TGTGCCAGCAGCAAGCACTGGAGGGATGGGTCCACAGATACGCAGTATTTT.

This clonotype was detected many times. This sequence joins TRBV28 and TRBJ1-4; no reliable D call. The CDR3 has 13 amino acids. CDR1 MDHEN and CDR2 SYDVKM come from the germline V gene. V lost 6 bases and J 5 bases, leaving 10 bases between the germline ends. The CDR3 here is CASSHDLNEKLFF. The CDR3, as DNA: TGTGCCAGCAGCCATGACCTAAATGAAAAACTGTTTTTT.

The gene calls are TRBV15 and TRBJ2-1; tentative D call: TRBD2 (5 bases). There are 13 residues in the CDR3. V dropped 0 bases and J dropped 10 bases, with 10 bases sitting between them. The germline V gene has CDR1 LNHNV and CDR2 YYDKDF (reference sequence). The CDR3 is CATSREWTGEQFF. Here the CDR3 DNA reads TGTGCCACCAGCAGAGAGTGGACGGGAGAGCAGTTCTTC.

The chain employs TRBV18 and TRBJ2-7; TRBD1 might be the D (5 bases). Deletions cut 3 bases from V and 0 bases from J, with 9 bases between. The germline CDR1 and CDR2 sequences are KGHSH and LQKENI. The CDR3 totals 14 residues. Written as DNA, the CDR3 is TGTGCCAGCTCACCTCCAGGGCCCTCCTACGAGCAGTACTTC. Amino acid sequence: CASSPPGPSYEQYF.

There are many counts of this clonotype. The chain uses TRBV15 and TRBJ2-3; D gene uncertain. Germline values: CDR1 LNHNV, CDR2 YYDKDF (reference sequence). This CDR3 is built from 12 residues. V lost 2 bases and J lost 2, with 2 bases in between. CDR3 in DNA: TGTGCCACCAGCAGAAACACAGATACGCAGTATTTT. As protein: CATSRNTDTQYF.

This clonotype was seen a few times. This chain connects TRBV20-1 to TRBJ2-7; D might be TRBD1 or TRBD2, each matching 7 bases. CDR3 length: 14 amino acids. Trimming removed 8 bases from V and 5 bases from J, with 22 bases in between. Looked up from germline, CDR1 is DFQATT and CDR2 is SNEGSKA (reference sequence). CDR3 coding DNA: TGCAGTACGTCACCAATCCAGGGGGGGGACGAGCAGTACTTC. Residues: CSTSPIQGGDEQYF.

In its sample, this clonotype was seen a few times. The rearrangement links TRBV6-1 to TRBJ2-1, with 8 bases identical to TRBD1. With V trimmed by 6 bases and J by 6 bases, 22 bases remained unmatched. This CDR3 has 19 amino acids. The germline CDR1 and CDR2 sequences are MNHNS and SASEGT. The CDR3 DNA is TGTGCCAGCAGGAGCAGGGGGCCGGTTGGCGGGGCGAACCTCAATGAGCAGTTCTTC. Its translation: CASRSRGPVGGANLNEQFF.

The chain's CDR3 is CASSLSRGYNEQFF. The CDR3 nucleotides read TGTGCCAGCAGTTTATCGAGGGGGTACAATGAGCAGTTCTTC. The chain employs TRBV27 and TRBJ2-1; perhaps TRBD1 as D (6 bases). V lost 0 bases to trimming and J lost 4 bases, with 7 bases between them. Germline-derived CDR1 and CDR2 are MNHEY and SMNVEV (reference sequence). The CDR3 covers 14 residues.

On this clonotype: This may be a read error, as it is one base from a much larger clone. The J gene is TRBJ1-1, the V gene TRBV15; D remains unclear. The CDR3 contains 15 residues. Germline V gene lookup returns CDR1 LNHNV and CDR2 YYDKDF (reference sequence). The V end lost 0 bases, the J end lost 0 bases, and 8 bases lay between the germline ends. CDR3 protein: CATSRDVGLNTEAFF. In DNA, the CDR3 is TGTGCCACCAGCAGAGATGTGGGTCTGAACACTGAAGCTTTCTTT.

The V call is TRBV20-1, the J call TRBJ2-1; D is possibly TRBD1 or TRBD2 (7 bases each). V lost 6 bases to trimming and J lost 9 bases, with 24 bases between them. Germline V CDR1 and CDR2: DFQATT, SNEGSKA (reference sequence). CDR3 length: 15 residues. The CDR3: CSALRPAGGDFEQFF. CDR3 sequence (DNA): TGCAGTGCCCTCAGGCCGGCAGGGGGGGATTTTGAGCAGTTCTTC.